The present TCR beta chain was sequenced within a study of T-cell reconstitution after alpha-beta-depleted transplantation in children. Study-wide points: From surviving recipient T cells and thymic progenitors came the high day-60 TCRbeta diversity observed in some patients. About two months after transplant, alpha-beta T cells reportedly came from several hundred expanded graft clones. The authors attributed T-cell counts and diversity one year after transplant mostly to newly produced T cells.

The CDR3 is made up of 14 amino acids. Germline V CDR1 and CDR2: MNHEY, SMNVEV (reference sequence). The ends lost 6 bases at V and 3 bases at J; junction bases unmatched: 4. A TCRbeta library incorporating unique molecular identifiers was prepared. MiXCR was run by TCRdb on the PCR reads, yielding one entry per CDR3 protein. The table shows more than 400,000 distinct CDR3 sequences, with around two fifths occurring only once. This clonotype was observed a few times. What it binds is not known. This material consisted of PBMCs, taken before TCRalphabeta/CD19-depleted stem cell transplant. The sequence was obtained from a girl aged 2-15 years with aplastic anemia, due to receive a stem cell transplant. V is TRBV27 and J is TRBJ2-5, with 10 bases that match TRBD2. The CDR3 region is CASRGLAVEETQYF. DNA for the CDR3: TGTGCCAGCAGAGGACTAGCGGTCGAAGAGACCCAGTACTTC.